These T cell receptor beta chains were read from a single sample in a study of beta chain features in type 1 diabetes. Measured with immunoSEQ multiplex PCR; TCRdb has only the in-frame clones, and not every one. The table has about 650,000 clones, roughly an eighth seen once. What was sequenced was naive CD4+ T cells from blood. The receptors here all came from a young man with type 1 diabetes. The CDR3 runs from the conserved cysteine through the conserved F or W. D genes are given only for firm matches. Clone size is not always given. Where it is, it says once, few, many or a class for expanded clones.

v_call: TRBV7-2; d_call: .; clone_size: .; j_call: TRBJ1-2; cdr3_aa: CASSSGRGDRGYTF; cdr3_nt: TGTGCCAGCAGCTCTGGACGGGGAGATAGGGGCTACACCTTC
v_call: TRBV19; d_call: .; clone_size: few; j_call: TRBJ2-2; cdr3_aa: CASTRVDTGELFF; cdr3_nt: TGTGCCAGTACCAGGGTCGACACCGGGGAGCTGTTTTTT
v_call: TRBV5-4; d_call: .; clone_size: many; j_call: TRBJ1-1; cdr3_aa: CARGRDRNTEAFF; cdr3_nt: TGTGCCAGGGGGAGAGACCGAAACACTGAAGCTTTCTTT
v_call: TRBV7-2; d_call: .; clone_size: few; j_call: TRBJ2-5; cdr3_aa: CASSSGPQETQYF; cdr3_nt: TGTGCCAGCAGCTCGGGACCCCAGGAGACCCAGTACTTC
v_call: TRBV2; d_call: .; clone_size: .; j_call: TRBJ1-2; cdr3_aa: CARLLRNLNYGYTF; cdr3_nt: TGTGCCAGATTACTCCGGAACCTTAACTATGGCTACACCTTC
v_call: TRBV20-1; d_call: TRBD1; clone_size: few; j_call: TRBJ1-2; cdr3_aa: CSARQGMSYTF; cdr3_nt: TGCAGTGCGCGACAGGGGATGAGCTACACCTTC
v_call: TRBV15; d_call: .; clone_size: few; j_call: TRBJ1-4; cdr3_aa: CATSRDPRTPYEKLFF; cdr3_nt: TGTGCCACCAGCAGAGATCCGCGAACTCCTTATGAAAAACTGTTTTTT
v_call: TRBV7-3; d_call: .; clone_size: few; j_call: TRBJ1-1; cdr3_aa: CASSLTLRERRTEAFF; cdr3_nt: TGTGCCAGCAGCTTAACGTTGCGGGAGAGGCGAACTGAAGCTTTCTTT
v_call: TRBV15; d_call: .; clone_size: .; j_call: TRBJ1-4; cdr3_aa: CATSRGTADSEKLFF; cdr3_nt: TGTGCCACCAGCAGAGGGACGGCTGACAGTGAAAAACTGTTTTTT
v_call: TRBV4-3; d_call: .; clone_size: few; j_call: TRBJ2-7; cdr3_aa: CASSQDAGEMDEQYF; cdr3_nt: TGCGCCAGCAGCCAAGACGCAGGGGAGATGGACGAGCAGTACTTC
v_call: TRBV7-2; d_call: TRBD1; clone_size: .; j_call: TRBJ2-7; cdr3_aa: CASSLASGTGFYEQYF; cdr3_nt: TGTGCCAGCAGCTTGGCCTCTGGGACAGGGTTTTACGAGCAGTACTTC
v_call: TRBV23-1; d_call: TRBD1; clone_size: few; j_call: TRBJ2-7; cdr3_aa: CASSSGQGYEQYF; cdr3_nt: TGCGCCAGCAGCTCGGGACAGGGCTACGAGCAGTACTTC
v_call: TRBV28; d_call: .; clone_size: few; j_call: TRBJ1-5; cdr3_aa: CASSQGGSNQPQHF; cdr3_nt: TGTGCCAGCAGCCAGGGCGGTAGCAATCAGCCCCAGCATTTT
v_call: TRBV4-3; d_call: .; clone_size: .; j_call: TRBJ1-2; cdr3_aa: CASSQETGQGLSYGYTF; cdr3_nt: TGCGCCAGCAGCCAAGAGACGGGGCAGGGGTTGAGCTATGGCTACACCTTC
v_call: TRBV27; d_call: .; clone_size: few; j_call: TRBJ2-7; cdr3_aa: CASSLLAPRYEQYF; cdr3_nt: TGTGCCAGCAGTTTGCTAGCGCCGAGGTACGAGCAGTACTTC
v_call: TRBV29-1; d_call: TRBD2; clone_size: few; j_call: TRBJ2-2; cdr3_aa: CSVAGDGRTGELFF; cdr3_nt: TGCAGCGTAGCGGGAGACGGACGCACCGGGGAGCTGTTTTTT
v_call: TRBV2; d_call: TRBD1; clone_size: .; j_call: TRBJ1-2; cdr3_aa: CASSGQGVYGYTF; cdr3_nt: TGTGCCAGCAGTGGACAGGGGGTGTATGGCTACACCTTC
v_call: TRBV7-8; d_call: .; clone_size: few; j_call: TRBJ2-1; cdr3_aa: CASSADLSYNEQFF; cdr3_nt: TGTGCCAGCAGCGCGGACCTGTCCTACAATGAGCAGTTCTTC
v_call: TRBV28; d_call: .; clone_size: .; j_call: TRBJ1-2; cdr3_aa: CASSLSSLPYGYTF; cdr3_nt: TGTGCCAGCAGTTTATCGTCGCTCCCCTATGGCTACACCTTC
v_call: TRBV7-3; d_call: .; clone_size: few; j_call: TRBJ2-1; cdr3_aa: CASSSGRGSYNEQFF; cdr3_nt: TGTGCCAGCAGCTCAGGCAGGGGTTCCTACAATGAGCAGTTCTTC
v_call: TRBV18; d_call: .; clone_size: .; j_call: TRBJ2-6; cdr3_aa: CASSPSGAPGWRANVLTF; cdr3_nt: TGTGCCAGCTCACCATCTGGGGCCCCTGGATGGAGGGCCAACGTCCTGACTTTC
v_call: TRBV5-1; d_call: .; clone_size: few; j_call: TRBJ2-5; cdr3_aa: CASSSTGPRETQYF; cdr3_nt: TGCGCCAGCAGCTCCACCGGGCCTAGGGAGACCCAGTACTTC
v_call: TRBV10-3; d_call: .; clone_size: .; j_call: TRBJ2-7; cdr3_aa: CAISATAHEQYF; cdr3_nt: TGTGCCATCAGTGCCACTGCCCACGAGCAGTACTTC
v_call: TRBV7-9; d_call: .; clone_size: few; j_call: TRBJ1-2; cdr3_aa: CASSLMAGRGYGYTF; cdr3_nt: TGTGCCAGCAGCTTAATGGCGGGGAGGGGCTATGGCTACACCTTC
v_call: TRBV7-6; d_call: TRBD2; clone_size: few; j_call: TRBJ2-1; cdr3_aa: CASSWISGLVGNEQFF; cdr3_nt: TGTGCCAGCAGCTGGATCTCGGGACTAGTAGGCAATGAGCAGTTCTTC
v_call: TRBV5-1; d_call: TRBD1; clone_size: .; j_call: TRBJ2-2; cdr3_aa: CASSFTTGSAGELFF; cdr3_nt: TGCGCCAGCAGCTTTACGACAGGGTCGGCCGGGGAGCTGTTTTTT
v_call: TRBV9; d_call: .; clone_size: .; j_call: TRBJ2-3; cdr3_aa: CASSVVPIDTQYF; cdr3_nt: TGTGCCAGCAGCGTAGTCCCGATTGATACGCAGTATTTT
v_call: TRBV6-5; d_call: TRBD1; clone_size: few; j_call: TRBJ2-3; cdr3_aa: CASSSTPDRETDTQYF; cdr3_nt: TGTGCCAGCAGTTCCACGCCGGACAGGGAGACAGATACGCAGTATTTT
v_call: TRBV7-2; d_call: .; clone_size: few; j_call: TRBJ1-2; cdr3_aa: CASSLGIYGYTF; cdr3_nt: TGTGCCAGCAGCTTAGGGATCTATGGCTACACCTTC
v_call: TRBV27; d_call: .; clone_size: .; j_call: TRBJ2-3; cdr3_aa: CASSSRGLTQYF; cdr3_nt: TGTGCCAGCAGTTCCCGGGGCCTTACGCAGTATTTT
v_call: TRBV4-3; d_call: .; clone_size: .; j_call: TRBJ1-3; cdr3_aa: CASSQDLPGFSGNTIYF; cdr3_nt: TGCGCCAGCAGCCAAGATTTACCCGGATTCTCTGGAAACACCATATATTTT
v_call: TRBV4-1; d_call: .; clone_size: few; j_call: TRBJ1-2; cdr3_aa: CASSQEGTPNYGYTF; cdr3_nt: TGCGCCAGCAGCCAAGAGGGGACCCCTAACTATGGCTACACCTTC
v_call: TRBV2; d_call: .; clone_size: few; j_call: TRBJ1-6; cdr3_aa: CASSEVEGNSPLHF; cdr3_nt: TGTGCCAGCAGTGAAGTAGAGGGGAATTCACCCCTCCACTTT
v_call: TRBV28; d_call: .; clone_size: few; j_call: TRBJ1-5; cdr3_aa: CASSRGSNQPQHF; cdr3_nt: TGTGCCAGCAGCCGGGGTAGCAATCAGCCCCAGCATTTT
v_call: TRBV2; d_call: .; clone_size: .; j_call: TRBJ2-3; cdr3_aa: CASSEQGLRTDTQYF; cdr3_nt: TGTGCCAGCAGTGAACAGGGTTTACGCACAGATACGCAGTATTTT
v_call: TRBV18; d_call: .; clone_size: few; j_call: TRBJ2-3; cdr3_aa: CASSKAGTDTQYF; cdr3_nt: TGTGCCAGCTCCAAGGCTGGCACAGATACGCAGTATTTT
v_call: TRBV28; d_call: TRBD1; clone_size: few; j_call: TRBJ2-2; cdr3_aa: CASSLGGQGYGELFF; cdr3_nt: TGTGCCAGCAGTTTAGGAGGACAGGGATACGGGGAGCTGTTTTTT
v_call: TRBV7-2; d_call: TRBD1; clone_size: .; j_call: TRBJ2-7; cdr3_aa: CASRPHRDRGSEQYF; cdr3_nt: TGTGCCAGCCGACCCCACCGGGACAGGGGCTCCGAGCAGTACTTC
v_call: TRBV19; d_call: TRBD1; clone_size: .; j_call: TRBJ2-7; cdr3_aa: CASSIGTGNYEQYF; cdr3_nt: TGTGCCAGTAGTATAGGGACAGGGAACTACGAGCAGTACTTC
v_call: TRBV7-2; d_call: .; clone_size: .; j_call: TRBJ1-1; cdr3_aa: CASSLIMNTEAFF; cdr3_nt: TGTGCCAGCAGCCTTATAATGAACACTGAAGCTTTCTTT
v_call: TRBV6-4; d_call: .; clone_size: few; j_call: TRBJ1-6; cdr3_aa: CASRAMGDGNNSPLHF; cdr3_nt: TGTGCCAGCAGGGCGATGGGTGATGGGAATAATTCACCCCTCCACTTT
v_call: TRBV29-1; d_call: .; clone_size: .; j_call: TRBJ2-1; cdr3_aa: CSAGDSQIWTYNEQFF; cdr3_nt: TGCAGCGCGGGGGACTCCCAAATTTGGACCTACAATGAGCAGTTCTTC
v_call: TRBV7-9; d_call: TRBD1; clone_size: .; j_call: TRBJ2-7; cdr3_aa: CASSRTGYEQYF; cdr3_nt: TGTGCCAGCAGCCGGACAGGGTACGAGCAGTACTTC
v_call: TRBV25-1; d_call: .; clone_size: .; j_call: TRBJ2-6; cdr3_aa: CASSELGGAGANVLTF; cdr3_nt: TGTGCCAGCAGTGAATTGGGGGGCGCTGGGGCCAACGTCCTGACTTTC
v_call: TRBV30; d_call: TRBD1; clone_size: few; j_call: TRBJ1-4; cdr3_aa: CAWSPGQGASKLFF; cdr3_nt: TGTGCCTGGAGTCCGGGACAGGGGGCGAGCAAACTGTTTTTT
v_call: TRBV4-1; d_call: .; clone_size: .; j_call: TRBJ2-7; cdr3_aa: CASSRAGDALYEQYF; cdr3_nt: TGCGCCAGCAGCCGAGCAGGGGACGCTCTATACGAGCAGTACTTC
v_call: TRBV4-3; d_call: .; clone_size: .; j_call: TRBJ2-3; cdr3_aa: CASSQADTQYF; cdr3_nt: TGCGCCAGCAGCCAGGCAGATACGCAGTATTTT
v_call: TRBV7-2; d_call: .; clone_size: few; j_call: TRBJ2-3; cdr3_aa: CASSLPNTDTQYF; cdr3_nt: TGTGCCAGCAGCTTACCCAACACAGATACGCAGTATTTT
v_call: TRBV7-6; d_call: .; clone_size: .; j_call: TRBJ1-1; cdr3_aa: CASSTGQLMNTEAFF; cdr3_nt: TGTGCCAGCAGCACCGGACAGTTAATGAACACTGAAGCTTTCTTT
v_call: TRBV7-2; d_call: TRBD1; clone_size: .; j_call: TRBJ2-3; cdr3_aa: CASSPGGQGTDTQYF; cdr3_nt: TGTGCCAGCAGCCCCGGGGGACAGGGCACAGATACGCAGTATTTT
v_call: TRBV25-1; d_call: TRBD1; clone_size: few; j_call: TRBJ2-2; cdr3_aa: CASTRSGQVGTGELFF; cdr3_nt: TGTGCCAGCACCCGATCGGGACAGGTCGGGACCGGGGAGCTGTTTTTT
v_call: TRBV15; d_call: .; clone_size: .; j_call: TRBJ2-1; cdr3_aa: CATSRDHRNEQFF; cdr3_nt: TGTGCCACCAGCAGAGATCATAGGAATGAGCAGTTCTTC